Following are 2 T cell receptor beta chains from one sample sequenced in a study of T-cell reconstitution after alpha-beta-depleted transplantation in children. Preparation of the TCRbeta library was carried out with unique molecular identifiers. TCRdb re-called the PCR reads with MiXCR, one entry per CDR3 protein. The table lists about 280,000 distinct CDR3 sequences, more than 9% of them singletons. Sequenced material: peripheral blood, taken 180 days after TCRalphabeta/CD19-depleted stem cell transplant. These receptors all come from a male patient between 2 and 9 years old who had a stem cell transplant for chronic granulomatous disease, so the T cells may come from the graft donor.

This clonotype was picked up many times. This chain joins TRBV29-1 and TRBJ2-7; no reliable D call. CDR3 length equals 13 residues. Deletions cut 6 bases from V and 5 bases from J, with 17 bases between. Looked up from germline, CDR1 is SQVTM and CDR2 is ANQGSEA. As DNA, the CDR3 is TGCAGCGTGGTCGTTTTTCTATCGGACGAGCAGTACTTC. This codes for CSVVVFLSDEQYF.

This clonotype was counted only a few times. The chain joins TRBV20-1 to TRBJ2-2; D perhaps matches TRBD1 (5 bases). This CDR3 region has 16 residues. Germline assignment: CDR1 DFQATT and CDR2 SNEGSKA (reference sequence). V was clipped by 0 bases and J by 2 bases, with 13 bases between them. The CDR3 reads CSARDPLGLNTGELFF. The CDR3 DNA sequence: TGCAGTGCTAGAGACCCCTTGGGGCTTAACACCGGGGAGCTGTTTTTT.